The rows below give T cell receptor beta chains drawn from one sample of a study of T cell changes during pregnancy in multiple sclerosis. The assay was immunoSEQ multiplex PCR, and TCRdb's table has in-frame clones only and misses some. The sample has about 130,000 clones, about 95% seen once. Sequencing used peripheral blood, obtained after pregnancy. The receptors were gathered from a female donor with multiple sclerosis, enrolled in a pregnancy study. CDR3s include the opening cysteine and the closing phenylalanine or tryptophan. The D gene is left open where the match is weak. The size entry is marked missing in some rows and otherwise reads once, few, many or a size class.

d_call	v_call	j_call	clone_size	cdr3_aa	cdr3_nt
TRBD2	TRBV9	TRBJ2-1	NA	CASNTAGGPLGDEQFF	TGTGCCAGCAATACAGCGGGAGGGCCATTGGGAGATGAGCAGTTCTTC
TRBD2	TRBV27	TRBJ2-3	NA	CASSFMTSGSSTDTQYF	TGTGCCAGCAGTTTTATGACTAGCGGGTCGAGCACAGATACGCAGTATTTT
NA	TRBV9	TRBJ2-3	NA	CASSPLRVNTQYF	TGTGCCAGCAGCCCACTGAGGGTAAATACGCAGTATTTT
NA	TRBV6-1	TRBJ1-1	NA	CASSELSVNTEAFF	TGTGCCAGCAGTGAATTATCCGTGAACACTGAAGCTTTCTTT
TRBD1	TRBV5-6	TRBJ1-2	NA	CASSPLGGTGGSDGYTF	TGTGCCAGCAGCCCACTGGGGGGGACAGGGGGTTCAGATGGCTACACCTTC
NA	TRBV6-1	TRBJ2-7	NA	CASRARERSYEQYF	TGTGCCAGCAGAGCGAGGGAGAGGTCCTACGAGCAGTACTTC
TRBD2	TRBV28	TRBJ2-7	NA	CASSFRTSGRSFSYEQYF	TGTGCCAGCAGTTTCAGGACTAGCGGGAGATCCTTCTCCTACGAGCAGTACTTC
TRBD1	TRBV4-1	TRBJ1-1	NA	CASSPRQGLGTEAFF	TGCGCCAGCAGCCCCAGACAGGGGTTGGGCACTGAAGCTTTCTTT
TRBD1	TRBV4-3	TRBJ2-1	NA	CASSQTGSGYNEQFF	TGCGCCAGCAGCCAGACAGGGTCCGGCTACAATGAGCAGTTCTTC
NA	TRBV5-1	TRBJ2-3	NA	CASSLETSRDTQYF	TGCGCCAGCAGCTTGGAGACGTCCAGGGATACGCAGTATTTT
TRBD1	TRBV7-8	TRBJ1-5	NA	CASSGGRTGWQPQHF	TGTGCCAGCAGCGGGGGCAGGACAGGGTGGCAGCCCCAGCATTTT
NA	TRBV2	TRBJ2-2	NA	CASTRDTGELFF	TGTGCCAGCACGAGGGACACCGGGGAGCTGTTTTTT
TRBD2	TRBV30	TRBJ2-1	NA	CAWSVALAGGEQFF	TGTGCCTGGAGTGTAGCCCTAGCGGGAGGTGAGCAGTTCTTC
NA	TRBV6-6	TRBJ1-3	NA	CASTSGNTIYF	TGTGCCAGCACTTCTGGAAACACCATATATTTT
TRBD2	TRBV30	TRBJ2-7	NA	CAWSASGEQYF	TGTGCCTGGAGTGCTAGCGGAGAGCAGTACTTC
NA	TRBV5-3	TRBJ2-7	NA	CARSVGSLYEQYF	TGTGCCAGAAGCGTCGGGAGCCTCTACGAGCAGTACTTC
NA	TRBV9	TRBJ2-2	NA	CASSVETTYTGELFF	TGTGCCAGCAGCGTAGAGACTACATACACCGGGGAGCTGTTTTTT
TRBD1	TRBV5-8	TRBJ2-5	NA	CASSLEAGTGKETQYF	TGTGCCAGCAGCTTGGAGGCCGGGACAGGGAAAGAGACCCAGTACTTC
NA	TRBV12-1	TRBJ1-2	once	CASSFPPARFRDYGYTF	TGTGCCAGCAGCTTTCCCCCTGCTAGGTTTCGGGACTATGGCTACACCTTC
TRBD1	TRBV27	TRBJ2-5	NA	CASSPIPGQGAETQYF	TGTGCCAGCAGCCCAATACCCGGACAGGGGGCAGAGACCCAGTACTTC
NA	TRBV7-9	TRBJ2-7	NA	CASSPSDSSYEQYF	TGTGCCAGCAGCCCTAGCGATAGCTCCTACGAGCAGTACTTC
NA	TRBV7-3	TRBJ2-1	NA	CASSLGVGSYNEQFF	TGTGCCAGCAGCCTAGGGGTCGGCAGCTACAATGAGCAGTTCTTC
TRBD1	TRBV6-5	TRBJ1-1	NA	CASKRGTGGITEAFF	TGTGCCAGCAAGAGAGGGACAGGGGGCATCACTGAAGCTTTCTTT
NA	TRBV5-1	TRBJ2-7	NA	CASSLTSGDEQYF	TGCGCCAGCAGCTTGACCTCAGGGGACGAGCAGTACTTC
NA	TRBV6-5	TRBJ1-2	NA	CASSVRGHNYGYTF	TGTGCCAGCAGTGTCAGAGGGCATAACTATGGCTACACCTTC
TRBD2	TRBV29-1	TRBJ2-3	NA	CSVDLAGGGDTQYF	TGCAGCGTTGACCTAGCGGGAGGTGGAGATACGCAGTATTTT
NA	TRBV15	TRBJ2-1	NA	CATSIEQSSYNEQFF	TGTGCCACCAGCATCGAGCAAAGCTCCTACAATGAGCAGTTCTTC
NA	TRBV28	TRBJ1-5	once	CASREYGGMSSNQPQHF	TGTGCCAGCAGGGAATACGGGGGGATGAGCAGCAATCAGCCCCAGCATTTT
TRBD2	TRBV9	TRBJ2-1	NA	CASSMREVTYNEQFF	TGTGCCAGCAGCATGCGGGAGGTCACCTACAATGAGCAGTTCTTC
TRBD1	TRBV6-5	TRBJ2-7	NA	CASSYRTGGSYEQYF	TGTGCCAGCAGCTACCGGACAGGCGGCTCCTACGAGCAGTACTTC
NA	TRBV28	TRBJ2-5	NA	CASRKPGLQETQYF	TGTGCCAGCAGAAAACCGGGTTTACAAGAGACCCAGTACTTC
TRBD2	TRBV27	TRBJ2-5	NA	CASSFQRGMTGTQYF	TGTGCCAGCAGTTTCCAGCGGGGTATGACGGGGACCCAGTACTTC
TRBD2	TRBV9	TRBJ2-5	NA	CASSARLAGVGRETQYF	TGTGCCAGCAGCGCGAGACTAGCGGGAGTAGGACGAGAGACCCAGTACTTC
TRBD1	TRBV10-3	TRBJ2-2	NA	CATSGQGNTGELFF	TGTGCCACCTCGGGACAGGGGAACACCGGGGAGCTGTTTTTT
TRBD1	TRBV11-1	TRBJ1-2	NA	CASSPGTGGADGYTF	TGTGCCAGCAGCCCCGGGACAGGGGGCGCGGATGGCTACACCTTC
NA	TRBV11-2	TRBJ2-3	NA	CASSLDPGTDTQYF	TGTGCCAGCAGCTTAGATCCTGGCACAGATACGCAGTATTTT
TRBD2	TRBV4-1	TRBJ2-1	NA	CASTPSGNSGASSSYNEQFF	TGCGCCAGCACCCCAAGTGGAAATAGCGGGGCTTCGAGCTCCTACAATGAGCAGTTCTTC
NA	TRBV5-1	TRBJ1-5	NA	CASSPTGTPEGNQPQHF	TGCGCCAGCAGCCCCACCGGGACTCCGGAAGGCAATCAGCCCCAGCATTTT
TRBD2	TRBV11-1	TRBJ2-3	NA	CASNHGAASGRTDTQYF	TGTGCCAGCAATCATGGGGCGGCTAGCGGGAGAACAGATACGCAGTATTTT
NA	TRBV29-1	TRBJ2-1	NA	CSEMTSYNEQFF	TGCAGCGAGATGACTAGCTACAATGAGCAGTTCTTC
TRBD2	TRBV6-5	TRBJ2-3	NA	CASKKTSGSTDTQYF	TGTGCCAGCAAAAAGACTAGCGGCTCAACGGATACGCAGTATTTT
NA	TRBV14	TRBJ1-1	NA	CASSSSVNTEAFF	TGTGCCAGCAGTTCCAGCGTGAACACTGAAGCTTTCTTT
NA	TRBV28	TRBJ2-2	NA	CASSFRQLNTGELFF	TGTGCCAGCAGTTTCCGACAGCTGAACACCGGGGAGCTGTTTTTT
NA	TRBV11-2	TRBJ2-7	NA	CASRGAFSSYEQYF	TGTGCCAGCCGCGGAGCCTTCTCCTCCTACGAGCAGTACTTC
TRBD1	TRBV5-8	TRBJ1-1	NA	CASSLVGQGTEAFF	TGTGCCAGCAGCTTGGTGGGACAGGGCACTGAAGCTTTCTTT
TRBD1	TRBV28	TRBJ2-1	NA	CASSSGQSNEQFF	TGTGCCAGCAGTTCGGGACAGAGCAATGAGCAGTTCTTC
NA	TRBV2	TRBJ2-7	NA	CASSEVGDSYEQYF	TGTGCCAGCAGTGAAGTAGGGGACTCCTACGAGCAGTACTTC
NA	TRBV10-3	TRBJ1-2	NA	CAISESSGNYGYTF	TGTGCCATCAGTGAGTCATCGGGGAACTATGGCTACACCTTC
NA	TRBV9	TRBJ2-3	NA	CASSVLDSRGTDTQYF	TGTGCCAGCAGCGTCCTTGACTCCCGCGGCACAGATACGCAGTATTTT
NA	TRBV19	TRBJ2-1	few	CASSIGLYNEQFF	TGTGCCAGTAGTATTGGACTGTACAATGAGCAGTTCTTC
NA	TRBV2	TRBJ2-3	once	CALKSSFTDTQYF	TGTGCGCTAAAATCTTCCTTCACAGATACGCAGTATTTT
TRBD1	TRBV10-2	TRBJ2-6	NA	CASRNGQGAPGANVLTF	TGCGCCAGCAGAAATGGGCAGGGGGCGCCTGGGGCCAACGTCCTGACTTTC
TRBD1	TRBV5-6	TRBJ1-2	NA	CASSLQGAVYGYTF	TGTGCCAGCAGCCTACAGGGGGCAGTGTATGGCTACACCTTC